These 13 T cell receptor beta chains were sequenced from one sample in a study of cytomegalovirus exposure and HLA in healthy donors. The PCR had 60 Vbeta and 13 Jbeta primers. The repertoire was sequenced with immunoSEQ multiplex PCR; TCRdb's copy has only in-frame clones and lacks some. This table has under 200,000 clones, around four fifths appearing once. Sequenced: PBMCs. The receptors shown here come from a woman aged 18-29 years in good health and CMV-seronegative.

The chain links TRBV15 to TRBJ1-1, with D perhaps matching TRBD1 (6 bases). The germline V gene has CDR1 LNHNV and CDR2 YYDKDF (reference sequence). The CDR3 runs to 18 residues. Trimming removed 0 bases from V and 1 base from J, with 18 bases in between. The CDR3 is CATSRELNGGRRNTEAFF. DNA for the CDR3: TGTGCCACCAGCAGAGAGCTTAACGGGGGGCGCCGGAACACTGAAGCTTTCTTT.

V gene TRBV7-3 combines with J gene TRBJ1-1; the D gene is possibly TRBD1 (5 bases). The CDR3 loop spans 13 amino acids. The germline CDR1 and CDR2 sequences are SGHTA and FQGTGA. The germline V and J ends were trimmed by 1 base and 12 bases, with 15 bases remaining between them. The CDR3 region has the DNA TGTGCCAGCAGCTTAAAAGGCGGAGGGGCGACTTTCTTT. It yields the protein CASSLKGGGATFF.

This clone was observed a handful of times. The chain recombines TRBV29-1 with TRBJ1-1; no clear D. The germline CDR1 and CDR2 sequences are SQVTM and ANQGSEA. V lost 5 bases and J lost 1, with 11 bases in between. The length of the CDR3 is 13 residues. CDR3 DNA sequence: TGCAGCGTTCAAAAGCACCAGAACACTGAAGCTTTCTTT. Its translation is CSVQKHQNTEAFF. The full variable domain, in which reference TRBV29-1 and TRBJ1-1 provide the parts outside the CDR3, is SAVISQKPSRDICQRGTSLTIQCQVDSQVTMMFWYRQQPGQSLTLIATANQGSEATYESGFVIDKFPISRPNLTFSTLTVSNMSPEDSSIYLCSVQKHQNTEAFFGQGTRLTVV.

The gene calls are TRBV5-1 and TRBJ2-5, with 8 positions matching TRBD2. The CDR3 covers 13 residues. Germline V lookup: CDR1 SGHRS, CDR2 YFSETQ. Unmatched junction bases numbered 9, after V lost 7 bases and J lost 7 bases. The CDR3 sequence: CASSSGGSGTQYF. The CDR3 DNA is TGCGCCAGCTCGAGCGGGGGATCTGGGACCCAGTACTTC.

The chain uses TRBV6-1 and TRBJ2-7; 7 bases match TRBD2. J lost 3 bases, V lost 6 bases, and 11 bases had no gene match. CDR3 length: 15 residues. CDR1 MNHNS and CDR2 SASEGT come from the germline V gene. The CDR3 nucleotides are TGTGCCAGCAGCGGGATGGGGGGGTTCCTCTACGAGCAGTACTTC. The encoded protein is CASSGMGGFLYEQYF.

J is TRBJ2-7 and V is TRBV2, with 13 bases fitting TRBD2. V lost 8 bases and J lost 4; bases outside the gene matches: 5. The CDR3 is 14 residues long. Germline CDR1 SNHLY, CDR2 FYNNEI. The CDR3: CASQGLAGVYEQYF. CDR3 DNA sequence: TGTGCCAGCCAAGGACTAGCGGGAGTGTACGAGCAGTACTTC.

With respect to this clone: Sequence at one end of the junction differs from germline and may be a read error. The rearrangement joins TRBV7-3 to TRBJ2-5; a weak D match, TRBD1 (6 bases). CDR1 is SGHTA, CDR2 FQGTGA, per germline. The CDR3 runs to 15 residues. CDR3 amino acids: CASSLTPGVAETQYF. CDR3 nucleotide sequence: TGTGCCAGCAGCCTAACACCAGGGGTGGCGGAGACCCAGTACTTC.

The chain uses TRBV5-1 and TRBJ1-1, with 9 positions matching TRBD1. V lost 1 base, J lost 1 base, and 2 bases stayed unmatched. CDR1 is SGHRS and CDR2 is YFSETQ in the germline V gene. This CDR3 has 15 amino acids. CDR3 amino acids: CASSLYRGQNTEAFF. The CDR3, as DNA: TGCGCCAGCAGCTTGTACAGGGGGCAGAACACTGAAGCTTTCTTT.

The chain combines TRBV5-1 with TRBJ2-5; the D gene is possibly TRBD2 (6 bases). This CDR3 has 14 amino acids. Trimming removed 0 bases at V and 4 bases at J, with 10 bases between. Germline V gene lookup returns CDR1 SGHRS and CDR2 YFSETQ. CDR3 sequence reads: CASSLATSRETQYF. In DNA form, the CDR3 reads TGCGCCAGCAGCTTGGCAACTAGCCGAGAGACCCAGTACTTC.

J is TRBJ1-2 and V is TRBV19; 7 nucleotides match TRBD1. Germline assignment: CDR1 LNHDA and CDR2 SQIVND (reference sequence). This CDR3 region has 17 residues. With V trimmed by 5 bases and J by 1 base, 13 bases remained unmatched. CDR3 nucleotides: TGTGCCAGTAGTCCAAACCCGACAGGGATTCTTAACTATGGCTACACCTTC. It encodes CASSPNPTGILNYGYTF.

The CDR3 DNA reads as TGTGCCAGCAGTGATGACAGGGGGCAGTTCGAAAAACTGTTTTTT. Translating gives CASSDDRGQFEKLFF. The V and J genes are TRBV7-9 and TRBJ1-4; TRBD1 agrees at 10 bases. CDR3 size: 15 residues. The J segment lost 8 bases and the V segment lost 6 bases, leaving 9 bases of the junction unmatched. CDR1 and CDR2 from the germline V gene are SEHNR and FQNEAQ (reference sequence). Using reference TRBV7-9 and TRBJ1-4 for the parts outside the CDR3, the full variable domain is DTGVSQNPRHKITKRGQNVTFRCDPISEHNRLYWYRQTLGQGPEFLTYFQNEAQLEKSRLLSDRFSAERPKGSFSTLEIQRTEQGDSAMYLCASSDDRGQFEKLFFGSGTQLSVL.

CDR3: CASSLADRVLSPLHF. The CDR3 DNA is TGTGCCAGCAGCTTAGCGGACAGGGTCCTTTCACCCCTCCACTTT. The chain links TRBV7-8 to TRBJ1-6; the match to TRBD1 covers 8 bases. V dropped 0 bases and J dropped 9; count of bases not matched to a gene: 4. The CDR3 is 15 amino acids. Germline CDR1 and CDR2: SGHVS and FQNEAQ.

This clone has a handful of counts. The J gene is TRBJ2-5, the V gene TRBV18, with D tentatively TRBD2 (6 bases). The end of the DNA fits TRBJ2-7 better, so the J call may be wrong. Germline V gene data show CDR1 as KGHSH and CDR2 as LQKENI. CDR3 length: 17 amino acids. The CDR3 protein is CASSPRGGARVPYEQYF. The CDR3 DNA reads TGTGCCAGCTCACCACGAGGAGGGGCCCGGGTACCCTACGAGCAGTACTTC.